This T cell receptor (beta chain) derives from a study of blood T cell repertoires in COVID-19. Study background: Sites in the United States, Italy and Spain provided acute and convalescent COVID-19 samples.

The CDR3 sequence is 15 residues long. CDR1 and CDR2 (germline): LGHNA, YSLEER. After removal of 1 base from V and 8 bases from J, the junction contained 8 bases not matched to a gene. Clinical histories supplied by participants themselves formed the basis of cohort assignment. This clone was recorded once. Here immunoSEQ multiplex PCR was the method, and the copy in TCRdb shows in-frame clones only, minus some. The table includes roughly 290,000 clones, around 87% detected once. Material for sequencing was PBMCs or T cells enriched from blood (not recorded which). The V gene is TRBV4-3, the J gene TRBJ1-2, with 9 bases fitting TRBD1. The clonotype originates from a woman aged 18-30 years with acute COVID-19. Here the CDR3 reads CASSQVTGTGLGYTF. DNA for the CDR3: TGCGCCAGCAGCCAAGTTACCGGGACAGGGCTCGGCTACACCTTC.